The TCR beta chain described here comes from a study of blood T cell repertoires in COVID-19. Study background: From the United States, Italy and Spain came samples of acute and convalescent COVID-19.

In the original workflow: Reference gene primer amplification yielded estimated nucleated cell counts. Clones were sequenced by immunoSEQ multiplex PCR, and TCRdb holds only the in-frame ones, with some missing. V and J calls and clone size are copied from that table; D and trimming were computed from the DNA. The table includes under 300,000 clones, roughly 87% detected once. The CDR3 contains 15 residues. V was cut by 4 bases and J by 2 bases, with 13 bases left in between. Germline V gives CDR1 MGHRA, CDR2 YSYEKL. This clone has a handful of counts. Assignments of participants to cohorts depended upon their own reported clinical history.

Sequencing was carried out using PBMCs or T cells enriched from blood (not recorded which). The TCR was taken from a woman in her twenties or thirties with acute COVID-19. The rearrangement uses TRBV4-1 and TRBJ2-3, with TRBD2 as a possible D gene (5 bases). CDR3 nucleotide sequence: TGCGCCAGCAGCCGGGAGCGGACCCCCACAGATACGCAGTATTTT. It yields the protein CASSRERTPTDTQYF.